These T cell receptor beta chains were read from a single sample in a study of cytomegalovirus exposure and HLA in healthy donors. Sequencing was performed with immunoSEQ multiplex PCR; in TCRdb, only in-frame clones are kept and a portion is missing. The sample includes some 200,000 clones, over 65% of them seen just once. Sequences were obtained from PBMCs. All receptors come from a woman aged 45-65 years in good health and CMV-seropositive. Each CDR3 is given with its conserved first and last residue. A D gene is named only where the DNA matches it firmly. Clone size, where shown, is once, few, many, or a class for clones that have expanded.

j_call clone_size v_call d_call cdr3_aa cdr3_nt
TRBJ1-1 NA TRBV6-5 TRBD1 CASSFLDRRNTEAFF TGTGCCAGCAGTTTTTTGGACAGGCGGAACACTGAAGCTTTCTTT
TRBJ2-5 NA TRBV7-2 TRBD2 CASSTGGVGQETQYF TGTGCCAGCAGCACCGGGGGGGTGGGGCAAGAGACCCAGTACTTC
TRBJ1-2 few TRBV6-5 NA CASRNPGLRGYTF TGTGCCAGCAGAAATCCGGGACTGCGGGGCTACACCTTC
TRBJ2-7 few TRBV4-1 TRBD2 CASSQDLAASGASYEQYF TGCGCCAGCAGCCAAGATCTAGCGGCTAGCGGGGCCTCCTACGAGCAGTACTTC
TRBJ1-1 NA TRBV6-1 NA CASSSQGTEAFF TGTGCCAGTAGTTCCCAGGGTACTGAAGCTTTCTTT
TRBJ2-1 NA TRBV11-3 TRBD2 CASSSPGLGNNEQFF TGTGCCAGCAGCTCACCGGGACTAGGGAACAATGAGCAGTTCTTC
TRBJ2-3 NA TRBV7-6 NA CASSAEGGTDTQYF TGTGCCAGCAGCGCCGAGGGGGGCACAGATACGCAGTATTTT
TRBJ2-5 NA TRBV6-5 NA CASRGGRGTQYF TGTGCCAGCAGAGGGGGAAGGGGGACCCAGTACTTC
TRBJ1-2 few TRBV5-1 NA CASSPDRSGGGYTF TGCGCCAGCAGCCCGGACAGATCTGGCGGTGGCTACACCTTC
TRBJ2-7 NA TRBV6-6 NA CASSYGRINEQYF TGTGCCAGCAGTTACGGCAGGATCAACGAGCAGTACTTC
TRBJ1-4 NA TRBV5-8 TRBD1 CASSARTGGREKLFF TGTGCCAGCAGCGCTCGGACAGGGGGCCGCGAAAAACTGTTTTTT
TRBJ2-3 NA TRBV10-1 NA CASSNLPQGRGTDTQYF TGCGCCAGCAGTAACCTACCCCAGGGGCGCGGCACAGATACGCAGTACTTT
TRBJ1-2 NA TRBV10-1 NA CASRSENRDKRLGYGYTF TGCGCCAGCAGATCCGAGAACCGGGACAAAAGGTTAGGCTATGGCTACACCTTC
TRBJ1-3 NA TRBV9 TRBD1 CASSGGQGLQGNTIYF TGTGCCAGCAGCGGGGGACAGGGCCTACAAGGAAACACCATATATTTT
TRBJ2-5 NA TRBV5-8 TRBD1 CASSTDRGKTQYF TGTGCCAGCAGCACCGACAGGGGGAAGACCCAGTACTTC
TRBJ1-1 NA TRBV5-4 TRBD1 CASSHRDRGITEAFF TGTGCCAGCAGCCACAGGGACAGGGGGATCACTGAAGCTTTCTTT
TRBJ2-5 NA TRBV4-1 TRBD1 CASSQRDREETQYF TGCGCCAGCAGCCAGAGGGACAGAGAAGAGACCCAGTACTTC
TRBJ1-5 NA TRBV27 NA CASSRGQPQHF TGTGCCAGCAGTCGGGGGCAGCCCCAGCATTTT
TRBJ2-5 NA TRBV2 NA CASSEAMAGEETQYF TGTGCCAGCAGTGAAGCGATGGCGGGCGAAGAGACCCAGTACTTC
TRBJ1-2 NA TRBV6-1 NA CASSEQTTSYGYTF TGTGCCAGCAGTGAACAAACTACGTCCTATGGCTACACCTTC
TRBJ1-4 few TRBV5-1 TRBD1 CASSPGQGNEKLFF TGCGCCAGCAGCCCGGGACAGGGGAATGAAAAACTGTTTTTT
TRBJ2-3 NA TRBV28 NA CASSLSRGADTQYF TGTGCCAGCAGTCTAAGTCGTGGGGCCGATACGCAGTATTTT
TRBJ2-1 NA TRBV27 TRBD2 CASSYGLAGGNEQFF TGTGCCAGCAGCTACGGACTAGCGGGGGGCAATGAGCAGTTCTTC
TRBJ1-4 NA TRBV6-6 TRBD1 CASSYGGTGNEKLFF TGTGCCAGCAGTTATGGTGGGACAGGGAATGAAAAACTGTTTTTT
TRBJ2-4 NA TRBV19 TRBD1 CASSQLQGAKNIQYF TGTGCCAGTAGTCAGTTACAGGGGGCTAAAAACATTCAGTACTTC
TRBJ2-7 NA TRBV6-5 NA CASKPRQDPSYEQYF TGTGCCAGCAAACCGAGACAGGACCCCTCCTACGAGCAGTACTTC
TRBJ1-2 NA TRBV7-2 NA CASSLSLSSNYGYTF TGTGCCAGCAGCTTATCACTTAGCTCTAACTATGGCTACACCTTC
TRBJ1-2 NA TRBV19 NA CASKDGSAGKYGYTF TGTGCCAGTAAGGACGGTTCGGCAGGGAAGTATGGCTACACCTTC
TRBJ1-5 NA TRBV18 NA CASSPVYRALGNQPQHF TGTGCCAGCTCACCAGTTTACAGGGCCCTTGGCAATCAGCCCCAGCATTTT
TRBJ1-2 NA TRBV2 NA CASRGEGGGGYTF TGTGCCAGCAGGGGGGAGGGCGGGGGTGGCTACACCTTC
TRBJ2-7 NA TRBV9 NA CASSVGGWDEQYF TGTGCCAGCAGCGTAGGAGGGTGGGACGAGCAGTACTTC
TRBJ1-2 few TRBV5-6 NA CASSLPVGAGYTF TGTGCCAGCAGCCTTCCCGTTGGGGCTGGCTACACCTTC
TRBJ2-1 NA TRBV7-9 NA CASSLMSLAGEQFF TGTGCCAGCAGCTTAATGTCTCTAGCAGGCGAGCAGTTCTTC
TRBJ2-3 NA TRBV7-8 TRBD2 CASSTPPSGGTDTQYF TGTGCCAGCAGCACCCCTCCTAGCGGGGGCACAGATACGCAGTATTTT
TRBJ2-3 NA TRBV18 TRBD1 CASSGQGRTDTQYF TGTGCCAGCTCAGGACAGGGGCGGACAGATACGCAGTATTTT
TRBJ1-3 NA TRBV5-1 NA CASSPSSGNTIYF TGCGCCAGCAGCCCGAGCTCTGGAAACACCATATATTTT
TRBJ2-2 once TRBV6-5 NA CAIRRQEGTGELFF TGTGCCATCAGACGGCAGGAGGGCACCGGGGAGCTGTTTTTT
TRBJ2-3 NA TRBV4-3 NA CASSQGGIPHTDTQYF TGCGCCAGCAGCCAAGGAGGCATTCCACACACAGATACGCAGTATTTT
TRBJ2-2 NA TRBV6-5 TRBD2 CASSPTSGGAGELFF TGTGCCAGCAGCCCGACTAGCGGGGGTGCAGGGGAGCTGTTTTTT
TRBJ1-2 few TRBV30 NA CAWSPVSGIEYGYTF TGTGCCTGGAGTCCAGTCTCAGGGATAGAATATGGCTACACCTTC
TRBJ2-1 NA TRBV20-1 NA CSARDIHEQFF TGCAGCGCTAGAGATATCCATGAGCAGTTCTTC
TRBJ2-7 NA TRBV2 TRBD1 CAIRPTGQGYEQYF TGTGCCATAAGACCGACTGGACAGGGCTACGAGCAGTACTTC